Following are 25 T cell receptor beta chains from one sample sequenced in a study of early T cells in non-severe SARS-CoV-2 infection. TCRdb re-called the 5' RACE reads through MiXCR, storing one row per CDR3 protein. The sample lists some 77,000 distinct CDR3 sequences, 9.5% to 15% occurring once. The material sequenced was whole blood. The source is an adult who was a healthcare worker with PCR-confirmed SARS-CoV-2 infection or an uninfected control (not recorded which).

This clonotype was observed a handful of times. V usage is TRBV7-6 and J usage is TRBJ2-1; D might be TRBD2 (6 bases). CDR1 is SGHVS and CDR2 is FNYEAQ in the germline V gene. V was pared by 1 base and J by 0 bases, with 7 bases between. The CDR3 runs 15 residues. The CDR3 sequence is CASSLVGGSYNEQFF. The DNA of the CDR3 is TGTGCCAGCAGCTTAGTGGGGGGCTCCTACAATGAGCAGTTCTTC.

V is TRBV6-5 and J is TRBJ1-3, with D maybe TRBD1 (6 bases). Trimming left V 0 bases short and J 2 bases short, with 8 bases between. Germline lookup yields CDR1 MNHEY and CDR2 SVGAGI. There are 15 residues in the CDR3. The CDR3 here is CASSYSDSTGNTIYF. CDR3 bases: TGTGCCAGCAGTTACTCGGACAGCACTGGAAACACCATATATTTT.

Only a few counts were recorded for this clonotype. V gene TRBV7-6 combines with J gene TRBJ2-1; D is ambiguous. The CDR3 totals 14 residues. The ends were cut back, 1 base at V and 5 bases at J, with 9 bases in the middle. Germline V gene data show CDR1 as SGHVS and CDR2 as FNYEAQ. In DNA form, the CDR3 reads TGTGCCAGCAGCTTAGGGCAGATTAACAATGAGCAGTTCTTC. This sequence encodes CASSLGQINNEQFF.

The table lists this clonotype with a few counts. No DNA is shown, since the ends of the CDR3 on it are uncertain; the CDR3 is the one TCRdb lists. The chain uses TRBV7-8 and TRBJ2-2; TRBD2 was called by the table and not checked on the DNA. Germline V CDR1 and CDR2: SGHVS, FQNEAQ. 18 amino acids form the CDR3, both terminal residues included. CDR3 in amino acids: CASSLSRSGRTPPGSCFF.

V usage is TRBV9 and J usage is TRBJ2-3, with a possible D match to TRBD1 (5 bases). This CDR3 region has 13 residues. Germline lookup yields CDR1 SGDLS and CDR2 YYNGEE. Trimming cost V 2 bases and J 5 bases, with 9 bases left between them. The CDR3 sequence: CASSVAGQDTQYF. The DNA for the CDR3 is TGTGCCAGCAGCGTCGCAGGGCAAGATACGCAGTATTTT. The full variable domain, completed using reference TRBV9 and TRBJ2-3, is DSGVTQTPKHLITATGQRVTLRCSPRSGDLSVYWYQQSLDQGLQFLIQYYNGEERAKGNILERFSAQQFPDLHSELNLSSLELGDSALYFCASSVAGQDTQYFGPGTRLTVL.

This clonotype was counted a few times. The genes are TRBV5-1 and TRBJ1-1, with TRBD1 matching over 8 bases. CDR3 length: 13 residues. J was trimmed by 4 bases and V by 6 bases; bases with no gene match: 5. The germline V gene has CDR1 SGHRS and CDR2 YFSETQ. The CDR3 DNA follows: TGCGCCAGCAAGGGACAGGTGACCACTGAAGCTTTCTTT. It encodes CASKGQVTTEAFF.

This CDR3 reads CASSFRQGGETQYF. CDR3 coding DNA: TGTGCCAGCAGTTTCCGACAGGGAGGAGAGACCCAGTACTTC. The V and J genes are TRBV12-3 or TRBV12-4 and TRBJ2-5; possibly TRBD1 for D (7 bases). Trimming shortened V by 3 bases and J by 4 bases, and 12 bases separated the two germline ends. The CDR3 has 14 amino acids.

CDR3 loop: CASSLAANNEQFF. Here the CDR3 DNA reads TGTGCCAGCAGCCTAGCAGCGAACAATGAGCAGTTCTTC. V usage is TRBV28 and J usage is TRBJ2-1, with D possibly TRBD2 on 5 matching bases. The CDR3 is made up of 13 amino acids. Per germline, CDR1 MDHEN and CDR2 SYDVKM. With 6 bases removed from V and 5 bases from J, the gap between germline ends came to 11 bases.

The chain employs TRBV19 and TRBJ2-2; D not certain. Germline CDR1 reads LNHDA; CDR2 reads SQIVND (reference sequence). Trimming removed 3 bases at V and 6 bases at J, with 11 bases between. The CDR3 contains 14 residues. Here the CDR3 DNA reads TGTGCCAGTAGTATGATCCGGTCGTCCGGGGAGCTGTTTTTT. It specifies CASSMIRSSGELFF.

This clonotype appeared many times. This chain uses TRBV28 with TRBJ2-1, with 10 nucleotides matching TRBD2. Germline V CDR1 and CDR2: MDHEN, SYDVKM. CDR3 length: 19 residues. V gave up 7 bases and J gave up 9 bases; unmatched junction bases: 24. As DNA, the CDR3 is TGTGCCAGCACCAAGCGCTCCTGGGAAGCGGGGGGGCGTTGGGGTGAGCAGTTCTTC. Translating it yields CASTKRSWEAGGRWGEQFF. Using reference TRBV28 and TRBJ2-1 for the parts outside the CDR3, the full variable domain is DVKVTQSSRYLVKRTGEKVFLECVQDMDHENMFWYRQDPGLGLRLIYFSYDVKMKEKGDIPEGYSVSREKKERFSLILESASTNQTSMYLCASTKRSWEAGGRWGEQFFGPGTRLTVL.

This clonotype was picked up a small number of times. The chain carries TRBV7-8 and TRBJ2-7; D gene unclear. The CDR3 has 11 residues. V dropped 1 base and J dropped 7 bases, with 5 bases sitting between them. Germline loops: CDR1 SGHVS, CDR2 FQNEAQ. As DNA, the CDR3 is TGTGCCAGCAGCTTAGTGGGAGAGCAGTACTTC. This gives the protein CASSLVGEQYF.

The sample holds a few counts of this clonotype. The chain uses TRBV20-1 and TRBJ2-1; 8 bases line up with TRBD2. The CDR3 has 16 amino acids. J lost 0 bases, V lost 4 bases, and 8 bases had no gene match. Germline loops: CDR1 DFQATT, CDR2 SNEGSKA (reference sequence). Written as DNA, the CDR3 is TGCAGTGCTACCGGACTAGCCCCTCTCTCCTACAATGAGCAGTTCTTC. Amino acids: CSATGLAPLSYNEQFF.

This clonotype was recorded many times. This chain uses TRBV20-1 with TRBJ2-5; tentative D call: TRBD1 (6 bases). Per the germline V gene, CDR1 is DFQATT and CDR2 is SNEGSKA (reference sequence). The V and J ends lost 0 bases and 0 bases respectively, with 8 bases between them. This CDR3 contains 14 residues. CDR3 sequence reads: CSARDWTDQETQYF. For the CDR3, the DNA is TGCAGTGCTAGAGATTGGACAGACCAAGAGACCCAGTACTTC.

This clonotype was seen ten or more times. The chain is built from TRBV11-2 and TRBJ2-6, with 8 bases lining up with TRBD1. V dropped 0 bases and J dropped 2; count of bases not matched to a gene: 6. Germline CDR1 reads SGHAT; CDR2 reads FQNNGV. The CDR3 spans 18 residues. This chain's CDR3 is CASSLDQGAEAGANVLTF. The CDR3 DNA follows: TGTGCCAGCAGCTTAGATCAGGGGGCTGAGGCTGGGGCCAACGTCCTGACTTTC.

This clonotype was observed many times. The junction departs from the called germline gene at one end, perhaps through a read error. The chain's CDR3 is CASSLRDTSNTGELFF. The DNA for the CDR3 is TGTGCTAGCAGCTTAAGGGACACCTCGAACACCGGGGAGCTGTTTTTT. The gene calls are TRBV7-7 and TRBJ2-2; maybe TRBD1 (6 bases). The CDR3 contains 16 residues. From germline, CDR1 is SSHAT and CDR2 FNYEAQ (reference sequence).

This clonotype was seen only a few times. The chain is built from TRBV6-5 and TRBJ1-2; D is perhaps TRBD1 (6 bases). The CDR3 runs to 14 residues. V lost 0 bases and J 7 bases, leaving 12 bases between the germline ends. Germline V gene sequence: CDR1 MNHEY, CDR2 SVGAGI. CDR3 nucleotides: TGTGCCAGCAGTTACTCGGGGTCAGGGGCTGGCTACACCTTC. This gives the protein CASSYSGSGAGYTF.

This clonotype was counted many times. This chain links TRBV25-1 with TRBJ1-2, with D unclear. V was shortened by 3 bases and J by 4 bases, with 6 bases between the two germline ends. Per germline, CDR1 MGHDK and CDR2 SYGVNS. The CDR3 extends over 12 amino acids. The CDR3 sequence is CASSDRGYGYTF. The CDR3 DNA sequence: TGTGCCAGCAGTGACAGAGGCTATGGCTACACCTTC.

This clonotype was counted ten times or more. V usage is TRBV6-6 and J usage is TRBJ1-1; a possible D gene is TRBD1 (5 bases). V gave up 0 bases and J gave up 8 bases, with 13 bases separating them. The CDR3 runs to 14 residues. Germline CDR1 MNHNY, CDR2 SVGAGI (reference sequence). The CDR3 DNA reads as TGTGCCAGCAGTTACTCCTACAGGCAGGACGAAGCTTTCTTT. Amino acid sequence: CASSYSYRQDEAFF.

The CDR3 sequence: CASRQGSDNEQFF. For the CDR3, the DNA is TGTGCCAGCAGACAGGGGTCAGACAATGAGCAGTTCTTC. V gene TRBV6-1 combines with J gene TRBJ2-1; 7 bases match TRBD1. The germline V gene has CDR1 MNHNS and CDR2 SASEGT. The CDR3 consists of 13 residues. The J segment lost 5 bases and the V segment lost 6 bases, leaving 4 bases of the junction unmatched.

This clonotype was counted a few times. The chain carries TRBV21-1 and TRBJ2-1; TRBD1, the table's D call, lacks a check against the DNA. TRBV21-1 is flagged as a pseudogene. This CDR3 has 15 residues. The DNA for the CDR3 is TGTGCCAGCAGCTCCCGGGACGAGAGGAACCATGAGCAGTTCTTC. Protein product: CASSSRDERNHEQFF.

This clonotype has more than one count but fewer than ten. The rearrangement links TRBV28 to TRBJ1-2; D uncertain. Germline CDR1 reads MDHEN; CDR2 reads SYDVKM. There are 13 residues in the CDR3. V gave up 5 bases and J gave up 5 bases, with 12 bases separating them. The CDR3 DNA sequence: TGTGCCAGCAGTGTCGGCGGCGTTTATGGCTACACCTTC. Encoded protein: CASSVGGVYGYTF.

This clonotype was detected only a few times. The chain is built from TRBV5-4 and TRBJ2-7, with D unclear. Looked up from germline, CDR1 is SGHNT and CDR2 is YYREEE (reference sequence). V was clipped by 4 bases and J by 7 bases, with 15 bases between them. The CDR3 extends over 13 amino acids. DNA for the CDR3: TGTGCCAGCAGCCTACTGTTTGGCCGTGAGCAGTACTTC. It encodes CASSLLFGREQYF. Full variable domain (remainder filled in from reference TRBV5-4 and TRBJ2-7): ETGVTQSPTHLIKTRGQQVTLRCSSQSGHNTVSWYQQALGQGPQFIFQYYREEENGRGNFPPRFSGLQFPNYSSELNVNALELDDSALYLCASSLLFGREQYFGPGTRLTVT.

This clonotype was observed at least ten times. CDR3: CASSLGGAQSPLHF. The CDR3 coding sequence is TGTGCCAGCAGTTTAGGAGGTGCCCAATCACCCCTCCACTTT. This chain uses TRBV9 with TRBJ1-6; D is undetermined. The V gene's germline CDR1 is SGDLS and CDR2 YYNGEE. V was pared by 5 bases and J by 10 bases, with 16 bases between. The CDR3 covers 14 residues.

CDR3 in amino acids: CASSEDPGLQLYEQYF. CDR3 nucleotide sequence: TGTGCCAGCAGTGAAGACCCGGGACTACAACTCTACGAGCAGTACTTC. The rearrangement links TRBV2 to TRBJ2-7; 7 bases are a match to TRBD2. V was pared by 1 base and J by 3 bases, with 9 bases of the junction left unmatched. Germline CDR1 reads SNHLY; CDR2 reads FYNNEI. This CDR3 spans 16 amino acids.

This clonotype was picked up many times. This chain uses TRBV9 with TRBJ2-1; 7 bases agree with TRBD2. This CDR3 comprises 15 residues. Germline-derived CDR1 and CDR2 are SGDLS and YYNGEE. V lost 0 bases and J lost 8; bases outside the gene matches: 8. For the CDR3, the DNA is TGTGCCAGCAGCGTAGGCGGACTAGACCTCCATGAGCAGTTCTTC. Translating gives CASSVGGLDLHEQFF.